The clone carrying this T cell receptor beta chain was seen a few times. These data belong to a study of graft-versus-host responses after intestinal transplantation. Repertoires were generated with immunoSEQ multiplex PCR, while TCRdb's copy carries only in-frame clones and drops some. The sample has 21,000 or so clones, about 60% seen once. The authors seeded about 200,000 CFSE-labeled responder cells together with about 200,000 irradiated stimulator cells tagged with violet dye. Sorting after the reaction isolated proliferating CFSE-low CD3+CD4+ and CD3+CD8+ responders. The CDR3 loop spans 16 amino acids. V dropped 6 bases and J dropped 1; count of bases not matched to a gene: 7. Germline CDR1 is SGHAT and CDR2 is FQNNGV. Study outcomes and limitations: Ileal or blood samples showed some GvH clones first, and such clones were also found in recipient marrow.

The TCR comes from a human patient who received an intestinal transplant. The chain joins TRBV11-2 to TRBJ1-3, with 9 bases fitting TRBD1. The material was alloreactive CD4+ T cells from a mixed lymphocyte reaction culture, obtained before intestinal transplant. Subset of the sample: CFSE-low proliferating T cells sorted from roughly six-day pre-transplant mixed lymphocyte reaction (GvH or HvG direction). CDR3 sequence reads: CASRPAGTGSGNTIYF. The CDR3 region has the DNA TGTGCCAGCAGACCTGCCGGGACAGGGTCTGGAAACACCATATATTTT.